One sample yielded the 23 T cell receptor beta chains listed below, sequenced in a study of T-cell memory formation after mild COVID-19. MiXCR, applied by TCRdb to the 5' RACE reads, yields one record per CDR3 protein. The table has around 430,000 distinct CDR3 sequences, around a sixth seen once. The sample was PBMCs or a T cell subset sorted from them (not recorded which). The receptors shown here come from a man between 18 and 29 years old who had mild COVID-19 (a few samples of this study predate the infection). Cell type and time point are not known.

The CDR3 nucleotides read TGCGCCAGCAGCTTCGGAGGGTCTGCGAACACTGAAGCTTTCTTT. Amino acids: CASSFGGSANTEAFF. The rearrangement links TRBV5-1 to TRBJ1-1; D gene ambiguous. This CDR3 has 15 residues. The germline V gene encodes CDR1 SGHRS and CDR2 YFSETQ. V was cut by 2 bases and J by 1 base, with 12 bases left in between.

The chain combines TRBV5-1 with TRBJ1-1, with D perhaps matching TRBD1 (5 bases). Germline assignment: CDR1 SGHRS and CDR2 YFSETQ. V lost 0 bases and J 5 bases, leaving 11 bases between the germline ends. The CDR3 spans 14 residues. The CDR3 nucleotides read TGCGCCAGCAGCTTGGTTGGGGGAGGGACTGAAGCTTTCTTT. Translation gives CASSLVGGGTEAFF.

The chain recombines TRBV29-1 with TRBJ1-1; 8 bases are shared with TRBD1. CDR3 length equals 13 residues. The V segment lost 4 bases and the J segment 4 bases; nucleotides outside the gene matches: 5. The germline CDR1 and CDR2 sequences are SQVTM and ANQGSEA. CDR3 DNA: TGCAGCGTTGCGCGCGACAGGGGCACTGAAGCTTTCTTT. This codes for CSVARDRGTEAFF.

This rearrangement joins TRBV27 to TRBJ1-1, with a possible D match to TRBD1 (6 bases). Germline CDR1 reads MNHEY; CDR2 reads SMNVEV (reference sequence). Trimming took off 6 bases at V and 6 bases at J, with 17 bases between the two ends. The CDR3 sequence is 14 residues long. CDR3 coding DNA: TGTGCCAGCAGACCATGGGTGGGGGGCTCTGAAGCTTTCTTT. It codes for CASRPWVGGSEAFF.

This clonotype was counted only a few times. The J gene is TRBJ2-2, the V gene TRBV7-9; 9 bases align to TRBD1. The germline V gene encodes CDR1 SEHNR and CDR2 FQNEAQ (reference sequence). CDR3 length: 18 amino acids. The trim removed 5 bases at V and 4 bases at J, leaving 14 bases unmatched. Here the CDR3 reads CASSRPGTGIGGTGELFF. As DNA, the CDR3 is TGTGCCAGCAGCCGTCCCGGGACAGGGATCGGGGGCACCGGGGAGCTGTTTTTT.

The rearrangement uses TRBV4-3 and TRBJ2-3; D not certain. Trimming cost V 1 base and J 6 bases, with 5 bases left between them. The CDR3 is made up of 12 amino acids. Germline V gene data show CDR1 as LGHNA and CDR2 as YSLEER. The CDR3 DNA reads as TGCGCCAGCAGCCAAGGTTTGGATACGCAGTATTTT. Translating gives CASSQGLDTQYF.

The chain links TRBV20-1 to TRBJ2-7, with D perhaps given as TRBD1 or TRBD2 (5 bases each). CDR3 length: 15 residues. V dropped 2 bases and J dropped 0 bases, with 14 bases sitting between them. Germline V gives CDR1 DFQATT, CDR2 SNEGSKA (reference sequence). CDR3 in amino acids: CSARSGTGSSYEQYV. The DNA of the CDR3 is TGCAGTGCTAGATCTGGGACGGGCAGCTCCTACGAGCAGTACGTC.

This clonotype was detected only a few times. The CDR3: CASSQKQGLPYEQYV. CDR3 nucleotides: TGCGCCAGCAGCCAAAAACAGGGGCTCCCCTACGAGCAGTACGTC. The chain joins TRBV4-1 to TRBJ2-7; 7 bases match TRBD1. CDR3 size: 15 residues. J lost 2 bases, V lost 2 bases, and 6 bases had no gene match. The germline V gene has CDR1 MGHRA and CDR2 YSYEKL.

The chain combines TRBV7-8 with TRBJ2-7; D is ambiguous. CDR1 SGHVS and CDR2 FQNEAQ come from the germline V gene. V was cut by 1 base and J by 7 bases, with 11 bases left in between. The CDR3 totals 13 residues. CDR3: CASSLEGFGEQYF. DNA of the CDR3: TGTGCCAGCAGCTTAGAAGGGTTCGGGGAGCAGTACTTC.

This clonotype was found many times. The genes are TRBV21-1 and TRBJ1-6; the table's D call TRBD1 went unverified against the DNA. TRBV21-1 is recorded as a pseudogene. The CDR3 loop spans 16 amino acids. CDR3 in DNA: TGTGCCAGCAGCAAAGTCCCCCACTCCTATAATTCACCCCTCCACTTT. Translating gives CASSKVPHSYNSPLHF.

The genes are TRBV18 and TRBJ1-1; D uncertain. The length of the CDR3 is 13 residues. V was shortened by 3 bases and J by 4 bases, with 9 bases between the two germline ends. The germline CDR1 and CDR2 sequences are KGHSH and LQKENI. The chain's CDR3 is CASSPERTTEAFF. In DNA, the CDR3 is TGTGCCAGCTCACCGGAGCGGACCACTGAAGCTTTCTTT. Complete variable domain (other parts from reference TRBV18 and TRBJ1-1): NAGVMQNPRHLVRRRGQEARLRCSPMKGHSHVYWYRQLPEEGLKFMVYLQKENIIDESGMPKERFSAEFPKEGPSILRIQQVVRGDSAAYFCASSPERTTEAFFGQGTRLTVV.

The rearrangement links TRBV6-5 to TRBJ1-1; TRBD1 is a possible D gene (6 bases). The length of the CDR3 is 16 residues. Germline values: CDR1 MNHEY, CDR2 SVGAGI. Trimming took off 4 bases at V and 1 base at J, with 16 bases between the two ends. For the CDR3, the DNA is TGTGCCAGCAGTTTCTCGGCGGGACAACAGAACACTGAAGCTTTCTTT. Amino acids: CASSFSAGQQNTEAFF.

The J gene is TRBJ2-7, the V gene TRBV14; D perhaps matches TRBD2 (6 bases). V was shortened by 4 bases and J by 5 bases, with 15 bases between the two germline ends. Germline loops: CDR1 SGHDN, CDR2 FVKESK. This CDR3 spans 14 amino acids. CDR3 coding DNA: TGTGCCAGCAGCCTTGGTGCGGGGATCAACGAGCAGTACTTC. It encodes CASSLGAGINEQYF.

There are a few counts of this clonotype. This rearrangement joins TRBV6-2 or TRBV6-3 to TRBJ2-2, with 10 positions matching TRBD1. The V segment lost 6 bases and the J segment 4 bases; nucleotides outside the gene matches: 8. The germline V gene has CDR1 MNHEY and CDR2 SVGEGT. The CDR3 totals 16 residues. The CDR3 nucleotides are TGTGCCAGCAGAACCACCGGGACAGGGGTCACCGGGGAGCTGTTTTTT. This sequence encodes CASRTTGTGVTGELFF.

This clonotype was observed a handful of times. This rearrangement joins TRBV5-1 to TRBJ2-1, with TRBD1 identical over 7 bases. Germline CDR1 SGHRS, CDR2 YFSETQ. V lost 1 base, J lost 3 bases, and 13 bases stayed unmatched. The CDR3 has 18 residues. The DNA for the CDR3 is TGCGCCAGCAGCTTGTGGGCGAGGGGCCAGGGGGACTACAATGAGCAGTTCTTC. Protein product: CASSLWARGQGDYNEQFF.

The chain has TRBV7-3 and TRBJ1-1; no clear D. The germline V and J ends were trimmed by 5 bases and 0 bases, with 10 bases remaining between them. The V gene's germline CDR1 is SGHTA and CDR2 FQGTGA. The CDR3 sequence is 14 residues long. CDR3 DNA: TGTGCCAGCAGCCCCGGGTGGGTGAACACTGAAGCTTTCTTT. This translates into CASSPGWVNTEAFF.

This clonotype has just a few counts. The V gene is TRBV28, the J gene TRBJ2-1, with 8 nucleotides matching TRBD2. Germline assignment: CDR1 MDHEN and CDR2 SYDVKM. The CDR3 consists of 13 residues. J lost 5 bases, V lost 6 bases, and 3 bases had no gene match. The CDR3 loop is CASSAGGDNEQFF. CDR3 coding DNA: TGTGCCAGCAGCGCGGGGGGAGACAATGAGCAGTTCTTC.

The gene calls are TRBV4-2 and TRBJ2-3; D not certain. This CDR3 comprises 15 residues. V was trimmed by 1 base and J by 0 bases, leaving 8 bases between them. Germline V gives CDR1 LGHNA, CDR2 YNFKEQ. This chain's CDR3 is CASSQGGMSTDTQYF. The CDR3 DNA reads TGTGCCAGCAGCCAAGGGGGTATGAGCACAGATACGCAGTATTTT.

This clonotype was detected only a few times. The CDR3 loop reads CASLWGVEQFF. The CDR3 DNA sequence: TGTGCCAGCCTCTGGGGCGTTGAGCAGTTCTTC. The V and J genes are TRBV7-9 and TRBJ2-1, with D perhaps TRBD1 (5 bases). The CDR3 has 11 residues. The ends were cut back, 8 bases at V and 9 bases at J, with 11 bases in the middle. The germline V gene has CDR1 SEHNR and CDR2 FQNEAQ (reference sequence).

The chain has TRBV27 and TRBJ1-3; 7 positions match TRBD1. The CDR3 is made up of 15 amino acids. CDR1 is MNHEY, CDR2 SMNVEV, per germline (reference sequence). V trimming: 3 bases; J trimming: 4 bases; junction bases outside the gene matches: 6. CDR3 DNA: TGTGCCAGCAGTTTCTTGGCAGGGGGGGGAAACACCATATATTTT. Its protein is CASSFLAGGGNTIYF.

In nucleotides, the CDR3 is TGCGCCAGCAGCCCTACCCAGAACGTCTACGAGCAGTACTTC. Amino acids: CASSPTQNVYEQYF. The chain has TRBV4-3 and TRBJ2-7; D remains unclear. V gave up 4 bases and J gave up 3 bases, with 13 bases separating them. Germline values: CDR1 LGHNA, CDR2 YSLEER. The CDR3 is 14 residues long.

This chain links TRBV15 with TRBJ2-5, with 10 bases that match TRBD1. The CDR3 totals 14 residues. Trimming at V came to 6 bases and at J to 4 bases, leaving 5 bases not matched to a gene. Germline loops: CDR1 LNHNV, CDR2 YYDKDF (reference sequence). The CDR3 DNA is TGTGCCACCAGACGGGACAGGGGAGGAGAGACCCAGTACTTC. Encoded protein: CATRRDRGGETQYF.

CDR3 amino acids: CASSWGGGSPLHF. The CDR3 DNA follows: TGCGCCAGCAGCTGGGGCGGGGGCTCACCCCTCCACTTT. The chain recombines TRBV5-1 with TRBJ1-6, with D perhaps matching TRBD1 (6 bases). The length of the CDR3 is 13 residues. The ends were cut back, 3 bases at V and 10 bases at J, with 11 bases in the middle. Germline CDR1 is SGHRS and CDR2 is YFSETQ.